The clone carrying this TCR beta chain turned up a few times. Its antigen remains unidentified. This entry belongs to a study of CD8+CD57+ T cells in acquired aplastic anemia. Study-wide background: The study obtained an average of 3.2 ug of DNA from sorted CD4+ and CD8+ cells. Healthy-donor CD4+ cells averaged around 10 million reads. Findings of the study overall: Patients and controls shared under 30 CD8+ CDR3 sequences, highly expressed in patients. The study found no significant CD8+ Simpson's diversity difference between patients and controls.

V was trimmed by 7 bases and J by 6 bases, leaving 10 bases between them. Germline lookup yields CDR1 SGDLS and CDR2 YYNGEE. The CDR3 is made up of 12 amino acids. Profiling that covered TCR beta VDJ and CDR3 relied on genomic DNA as its template. TCRdb re-called the reads through MiXCR, storing one row per CDR3 protein. The sample lists some 410,000 distinct CDR3 sequences, approximately 70% occurring once. The sample consisted of sorted CD4+, CD8+, or CD8+CD57+ T cells (not recorded which) from PBMCs. This TCR was sampled from a human donor in good health, serving as a control. This chain joins TRBV9 and TRBJ2-2; either TRBD1 or TRBD2 may fit D (6 bases each). The CDR3 reads CASEGGSGELFF. CDR3 nucleotide sequence: TGTGCCAGCGAGGGGGGATCCGGGGAGCTGTTTTTT.